This TCR beta chain stems from a study of T cells after yellow fever vaccination. Findings of the study overall: Abundant contaminating clonotypes from the bulk population could appear in FACS-sorted repertoires.

This clonotype was recorded a few times. Antigen unknown. This CDR3 contains 12 residues. Trimming shortened V by 4 bases and J by 11 bases, and 15 bases separated the two germline ends. Germline CDR1 reads SGDLS; CDR2 reads YYNGEE. TCRdb itself ran the 5' RACE reads through MiXCR, one entry per CDR3 protein. Of hundreds of thousands of distinct CDR3 sequences listed, about a fifth were seen once; the top ten hold approximately 15%. The rearrangement links TRBV9 to TRBJ1-2; D gene ambiguous. The sequencing used PBMCs, collected roughly 20 days after the first yellow fever vaccination. The TCR was taken from a man younger than 35 who received the YFV17D yellow fever vaccine. CDR3 loop: CASSPRAGRYTF. The CDR3, as DNA: TGTGCCAGCAGCCCCCGGGCGGGCCGGTACACCTTC.